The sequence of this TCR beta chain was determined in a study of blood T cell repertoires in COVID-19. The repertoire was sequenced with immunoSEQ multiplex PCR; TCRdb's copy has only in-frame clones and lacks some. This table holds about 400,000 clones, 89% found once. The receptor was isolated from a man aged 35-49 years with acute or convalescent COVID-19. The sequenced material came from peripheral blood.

The CDR3 loop is CASSLAGGSHTQYF. The CDR3 region has the DNA TGTGCCAGTAGCCTAGCGGGAGGGTCGCATACGCAGTATTTT. This sequence joins TRBV19 and TRBJ2-3; 12 bases map to TRBD2. The junction had 5 bases not matched to a gene; V was cut back by 6 bases and J by 7 bases. The CDR3 is made up of 14 amino acids. Germline loops: CDR1 LNHDA, CDR2 SQIVND (reference sequence).